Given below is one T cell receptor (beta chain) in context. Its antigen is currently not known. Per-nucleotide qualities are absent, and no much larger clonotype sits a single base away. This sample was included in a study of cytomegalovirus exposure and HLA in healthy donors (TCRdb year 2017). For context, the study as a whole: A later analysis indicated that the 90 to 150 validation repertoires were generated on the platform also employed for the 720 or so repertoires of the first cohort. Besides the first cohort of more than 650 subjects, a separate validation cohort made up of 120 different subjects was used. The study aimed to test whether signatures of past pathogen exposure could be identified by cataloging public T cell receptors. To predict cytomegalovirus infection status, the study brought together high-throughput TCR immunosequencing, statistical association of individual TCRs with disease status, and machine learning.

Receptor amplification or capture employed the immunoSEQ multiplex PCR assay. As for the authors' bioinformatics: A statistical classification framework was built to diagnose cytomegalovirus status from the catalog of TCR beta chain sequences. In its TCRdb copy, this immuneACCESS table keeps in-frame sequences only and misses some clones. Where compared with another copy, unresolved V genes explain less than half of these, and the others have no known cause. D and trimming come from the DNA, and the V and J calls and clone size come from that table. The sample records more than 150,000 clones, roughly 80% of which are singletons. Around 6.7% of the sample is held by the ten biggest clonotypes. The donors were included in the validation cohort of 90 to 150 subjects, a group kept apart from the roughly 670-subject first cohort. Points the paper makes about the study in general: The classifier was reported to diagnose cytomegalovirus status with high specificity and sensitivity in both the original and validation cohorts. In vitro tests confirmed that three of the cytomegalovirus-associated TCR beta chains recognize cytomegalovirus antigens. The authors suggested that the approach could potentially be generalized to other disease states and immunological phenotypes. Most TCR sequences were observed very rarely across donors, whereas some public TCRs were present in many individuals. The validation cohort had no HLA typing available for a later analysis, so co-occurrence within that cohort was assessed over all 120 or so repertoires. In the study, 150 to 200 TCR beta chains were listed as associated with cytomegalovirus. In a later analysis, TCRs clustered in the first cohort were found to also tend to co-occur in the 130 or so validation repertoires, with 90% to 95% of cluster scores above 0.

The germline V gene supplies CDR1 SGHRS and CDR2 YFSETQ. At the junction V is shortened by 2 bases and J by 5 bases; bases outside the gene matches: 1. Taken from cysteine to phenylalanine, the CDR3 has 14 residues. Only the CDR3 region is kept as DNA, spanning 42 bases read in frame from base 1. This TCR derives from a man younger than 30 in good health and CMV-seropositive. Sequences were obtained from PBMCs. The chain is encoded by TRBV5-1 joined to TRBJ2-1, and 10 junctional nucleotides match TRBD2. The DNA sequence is TGCGCCAGCAGCTTCACTAGCGGGAACAATGAGCAGTTCTTC. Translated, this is CASSFTSGNNEQFF.